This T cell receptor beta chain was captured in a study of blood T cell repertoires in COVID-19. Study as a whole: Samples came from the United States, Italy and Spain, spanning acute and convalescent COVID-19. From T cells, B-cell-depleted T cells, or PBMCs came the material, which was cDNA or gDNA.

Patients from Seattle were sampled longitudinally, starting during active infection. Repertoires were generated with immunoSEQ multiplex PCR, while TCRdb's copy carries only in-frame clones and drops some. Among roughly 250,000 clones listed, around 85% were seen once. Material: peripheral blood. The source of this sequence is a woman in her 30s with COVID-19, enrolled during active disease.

Here the CDR3 reads CASSMGPSGVDEQFF. CDR3 coding DNA: TGTGCCAGCAGCATGGGACCTAGCGGGGTCGATGAGCAGTTCTTC. The chain couples TRBV9 to TRBJ2-1, with 9 bases identical to TRBD2. Per the germline V gene, CDR1 is SGDLS and CDR2 is YYNGEE. The CDR3 is 15 residues long. V dropped 4 bases and J dropped 8; count of bases not matched to a gene: 10. Supplemented by reference TRBV9 and TRBJ2-1, the full variable domain reads DSGVTQTPKHLITATGQRVTLRCSPRSGDLSVYWYQQSLDQGLQFLIQYYNGEERAKGNILERFSAQQFPDLHSELNLSSLELGDSALYFCASSMGPSGVDEQFFGPGTRLTVL.